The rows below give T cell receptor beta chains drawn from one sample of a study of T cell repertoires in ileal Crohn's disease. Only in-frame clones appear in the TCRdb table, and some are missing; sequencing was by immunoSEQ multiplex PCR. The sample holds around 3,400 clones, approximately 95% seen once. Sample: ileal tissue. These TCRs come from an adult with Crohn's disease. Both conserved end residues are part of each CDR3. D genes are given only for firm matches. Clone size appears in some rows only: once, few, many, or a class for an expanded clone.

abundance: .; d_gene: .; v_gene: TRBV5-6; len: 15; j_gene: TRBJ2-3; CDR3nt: TGTGCCAGCAGCTTGTTCGGGTCAGGCACAGATACGCAGTATTTT; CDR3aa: CASSLFGSGTDTQYF
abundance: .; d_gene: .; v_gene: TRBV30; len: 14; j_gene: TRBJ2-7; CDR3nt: TGTGCCTGGAGTATAGGGTGGGATTCCTACGAGCAGTACTTC; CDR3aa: CAWSIGWDSYEQYF
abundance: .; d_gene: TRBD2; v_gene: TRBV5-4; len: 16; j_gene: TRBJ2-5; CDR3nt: TGTGCCAGCAGCTTGGAGCCACGGGGGGGCCAGGAGACCCAGTACTTC; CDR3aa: CASSLEPRGGQETQYF
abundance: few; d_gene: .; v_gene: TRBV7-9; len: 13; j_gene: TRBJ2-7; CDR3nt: TGTGCCAGCAGATCCGGGTTAGCCTACGAGCAGTACTTC; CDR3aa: CASRSGLAYEQYF
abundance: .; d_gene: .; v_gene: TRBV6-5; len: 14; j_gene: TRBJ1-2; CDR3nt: TGTGCCAGCATCGGGGGCGCAGCAAACTATGGCTACACCTTC; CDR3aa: CASIGGAANYGYTF
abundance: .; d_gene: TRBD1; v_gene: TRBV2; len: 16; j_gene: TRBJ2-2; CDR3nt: TGTGCCAGCACCCTAAGTAGGGGGCAGAACACCGGGGAGCTGTTTTTT; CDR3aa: CASTLSRGQNTGELFF
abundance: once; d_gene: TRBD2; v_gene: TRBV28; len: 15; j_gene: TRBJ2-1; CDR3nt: TGTGCCCACGGGACTAGCGTCAGCTCCTACAATGAGCAGTTCTTC; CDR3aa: CAHGTSVSSYNEQFF
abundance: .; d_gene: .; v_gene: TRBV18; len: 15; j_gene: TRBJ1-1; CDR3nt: TGTGCCAGCTCACCACGGCAGGGAGCGAACACTGAAGCTTTCTTT; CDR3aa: CASSPRQGANTEAFF
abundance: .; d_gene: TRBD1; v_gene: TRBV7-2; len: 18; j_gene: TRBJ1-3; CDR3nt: TGTGCCAGCAGCTTAAGGGTCCAAGGACAGGGCTCTGGAAACACCATATATTTT; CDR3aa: CASSLRVQGQGSGNTIYF
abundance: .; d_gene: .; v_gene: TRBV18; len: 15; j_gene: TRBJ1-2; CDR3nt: TGTGCCAGCTCCCGCATTGAGGGTGTAGTCTATGGCTACACCTTC; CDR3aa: CASSRIEGVVYGYTF
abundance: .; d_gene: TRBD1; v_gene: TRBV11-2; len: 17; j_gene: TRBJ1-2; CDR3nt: TGTGCCAGCAGCTTAGGGACAGGGGGCGATCCTATCTATGGCTACACCTTC; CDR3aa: CASSLGTGGDPIYGYTF
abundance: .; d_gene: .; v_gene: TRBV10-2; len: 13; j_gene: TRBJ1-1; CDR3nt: TGCGCCAGCAGTGATACAGGTTTCACTGAAGCTTTCTTT; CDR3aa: CASSDTGFTEAFF
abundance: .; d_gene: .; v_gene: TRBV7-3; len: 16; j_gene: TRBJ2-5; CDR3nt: TGTGCCAGCAGCCTACTTTGGGGGGGCGGACTGGAGACCCAGTACTTC; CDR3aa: CASSLLWGGGLETQYF
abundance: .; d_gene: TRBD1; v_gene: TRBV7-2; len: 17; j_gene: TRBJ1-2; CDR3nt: TGTGCCAGCAGCTTAGCACAGGGGACCGTCTTTGTCTATGGCTACACCTTC; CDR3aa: CASSLAQGTVFVYGYTF
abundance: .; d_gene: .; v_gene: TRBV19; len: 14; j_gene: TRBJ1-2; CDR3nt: TGTGCCAGTAGTATAGCCCTGGAAAGGGAAGGCTACACCTTC; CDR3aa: CASSIALEREGYTF
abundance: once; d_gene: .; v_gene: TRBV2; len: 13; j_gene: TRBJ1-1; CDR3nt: TGTGCCAGCAGTACCTTCACGAACACTGAAGCTTTCTTT; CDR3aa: CASSTFTNTEAFF
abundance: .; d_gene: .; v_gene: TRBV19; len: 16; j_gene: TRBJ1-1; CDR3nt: TGTGCCAGTAGTATAGACGGCAGAGAGTTTAACACTGAAGCTTTCTTT; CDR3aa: CASSIDGREFNTEAFF
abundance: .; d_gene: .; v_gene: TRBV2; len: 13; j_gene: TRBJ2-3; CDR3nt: TGTGCCAGCAGCCGAGAGGGGGGAGATACGCAGTATTTT; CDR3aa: CASSREGGDTQYF
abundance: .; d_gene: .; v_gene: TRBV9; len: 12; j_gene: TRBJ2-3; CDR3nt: TGTGCCAGCAGCGTAGGGACAGATACGCAGTATTTT; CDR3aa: CASSVGTDTQYF
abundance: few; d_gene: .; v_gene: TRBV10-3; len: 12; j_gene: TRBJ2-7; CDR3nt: TGTGCCATCAGTGAATCCTCCTACGAGCAGTACTTC; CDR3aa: CAISESSYEQYF
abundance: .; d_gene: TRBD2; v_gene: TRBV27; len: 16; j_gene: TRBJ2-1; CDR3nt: TGTGCCAGCAGACCTCTGCAGGTAGCGGGAGCTAATGAGCAGTTCTTC; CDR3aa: CASRPLQVAGANEQFF
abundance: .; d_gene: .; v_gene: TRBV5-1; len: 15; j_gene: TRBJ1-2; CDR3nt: TGCGCCAGCAGCCTGGCCAGGGCAGGGAGCTATGGCTACACCTTC; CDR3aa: CASSLARAGSYGYTF
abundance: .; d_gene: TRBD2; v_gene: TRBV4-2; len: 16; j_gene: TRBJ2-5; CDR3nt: TGTGCCAGCAGCCCTCTAGCGGGGGGGCCGCGGGAGACCCAGTACTTC; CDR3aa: CASSPLAGGPRETQYF
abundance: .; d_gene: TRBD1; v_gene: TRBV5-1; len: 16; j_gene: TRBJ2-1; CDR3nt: TGCGCCAGCAGCTTGAAAAGACAGGGCCTCTACAATGAGCAGTTCTTC; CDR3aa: CASSLKRQGLYNEQFF
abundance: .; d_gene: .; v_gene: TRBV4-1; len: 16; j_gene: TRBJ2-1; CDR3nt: TGCGCCAGCAGCCAAGAAATCGGAGGTTCCTACAATGAGCAGTTCTTC; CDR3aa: CASSQEIGGSYNEQFF
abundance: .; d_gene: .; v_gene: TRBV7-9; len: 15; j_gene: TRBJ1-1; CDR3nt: TGTGCCAGCAGCTTAGGTACAGGGAGGGACACTGAAGCTTTCTTT; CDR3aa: CASSLGTGRDTEAFF
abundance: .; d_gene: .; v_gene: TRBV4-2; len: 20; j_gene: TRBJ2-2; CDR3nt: TGTGCCAGCAGCCAAGAAGACGGTCTACTAGCAAGCGCCGGGGGCGGGGAGCTGTTTTTT; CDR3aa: CASSQEDGLLASAGGGELFF
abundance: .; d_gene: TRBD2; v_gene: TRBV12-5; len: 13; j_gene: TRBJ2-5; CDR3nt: TGTGCTAGTGGTGTAAGCGGGAAGGAGACCCAGTACTTC; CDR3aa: CASGVSGKETQYF
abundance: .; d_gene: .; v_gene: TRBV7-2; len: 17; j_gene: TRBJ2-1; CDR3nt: TGTGCCAGCAGCTCCCCGAAGTTTGCGGGCCACTCTAGGGAGCAGTTCTTC; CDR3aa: CASSSPKFAGHSREQFF
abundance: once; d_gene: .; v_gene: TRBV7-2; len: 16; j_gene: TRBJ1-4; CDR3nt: TGTGCCAGCAGCTTAGTAGGGTCCAGGGGTAATGAAAAACTGTTTTTT; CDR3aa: CASSLVGSRGNEKLFF
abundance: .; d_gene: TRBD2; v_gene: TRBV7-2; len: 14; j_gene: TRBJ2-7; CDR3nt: TGTGCCAGCAGCCCCTGGACTAGCGGGGCCGAGCAGTACTTC; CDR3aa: CASSPWTSGAEQYF
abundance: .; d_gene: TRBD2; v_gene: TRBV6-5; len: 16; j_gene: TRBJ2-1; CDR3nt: TGTGCCAGCAGTTACACAGGGACTAGCGGGGGGCTTGAGCAGTTCTTC; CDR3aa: CASSYTGTSGGLEQFF
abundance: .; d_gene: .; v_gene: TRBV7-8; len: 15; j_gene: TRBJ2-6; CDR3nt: TGTGCCAGCAGCTTAGGGCACGCCGGGGCCAACGTCCTGACTTTC; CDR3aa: CASSLGHAGANVLTF
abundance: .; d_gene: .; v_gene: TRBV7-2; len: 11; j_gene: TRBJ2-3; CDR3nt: TGTGCCAGCAGCTTAGCTGCTACGCAGTATTTT; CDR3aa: CASSLAATQYF
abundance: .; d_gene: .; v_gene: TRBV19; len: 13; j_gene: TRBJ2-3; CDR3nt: TGTGCCAGTAGTATAGGTGACACAGATACGCAGTATTTT; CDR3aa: CASSIGDTDTQYF
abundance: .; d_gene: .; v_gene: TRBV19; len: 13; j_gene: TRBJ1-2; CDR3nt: TGTGCCAGTAGCCCGACAGCCCAATATGGCTACACCTTC; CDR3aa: CASSPTAQYGYTF
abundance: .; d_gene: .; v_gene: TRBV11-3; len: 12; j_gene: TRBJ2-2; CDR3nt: TGTGCCAGCAGCCCTAACACCGGGGAGCTGTTTTTT; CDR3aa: CASSPNTGELFF
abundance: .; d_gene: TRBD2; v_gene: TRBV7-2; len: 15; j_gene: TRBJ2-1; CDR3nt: TGTGCCAGCAGCTTTACGGGGCCCGGGGGGAATGAGCAGTTCTTC; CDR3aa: CASSFTGPGGNEQFF
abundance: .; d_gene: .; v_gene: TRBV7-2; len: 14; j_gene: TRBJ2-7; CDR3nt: TGTGCCAGCAGCTTAGGGCTGGGGGCCTACGAGCAGTACTTC; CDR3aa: CASSLGLGAYEQYF
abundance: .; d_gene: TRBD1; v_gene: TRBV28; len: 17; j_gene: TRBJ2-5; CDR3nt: TGTGCCAGCAGTTTATCAGTTTCGGGACAGGGAAGAGAGACCCAGTACTTC; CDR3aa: CASSLSVSGQGRETQYF
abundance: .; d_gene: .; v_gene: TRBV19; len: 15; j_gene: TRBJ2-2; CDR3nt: TGTGCCAGTACTGTCGGGGCCGTAAACACCGGGGAGCTGTTTTTT; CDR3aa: CASTVGAVNTGELFF
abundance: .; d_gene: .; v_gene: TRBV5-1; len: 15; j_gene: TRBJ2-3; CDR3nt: TGCGCCAGCAGCTCCCTGGGCGTAGGCGCAGATACGCAGTATTTT; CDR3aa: CASSSLGVGADTQYF
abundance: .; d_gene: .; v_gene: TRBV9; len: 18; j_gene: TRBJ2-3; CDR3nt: TGTGCCAGCAGCGTAGGGGCCCAGATGGCGGTACGGGCAGATACGCAGTATTTT; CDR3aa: CASSVGAQMAVRADTQYF
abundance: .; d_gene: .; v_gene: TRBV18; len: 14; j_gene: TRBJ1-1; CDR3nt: TGTGCCAGCTCACGACGCGGGGACTCAGCTGAAGCTTTCTTT; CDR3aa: CASSRRGDSAEAFF
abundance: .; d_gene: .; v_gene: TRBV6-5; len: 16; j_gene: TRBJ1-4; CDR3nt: TGTGCCAGCAGTTACATTCCAGGAGGGATGAACGAAAAACTGTTTTTT; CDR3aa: CASSYIPGGMNEKLFF
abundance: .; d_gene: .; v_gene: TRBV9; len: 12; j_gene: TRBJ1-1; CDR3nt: TGTGCCAGCAGCGTGGGGGCTAGTGGAGCTTTCTTT; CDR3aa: CASSVGASGAFF
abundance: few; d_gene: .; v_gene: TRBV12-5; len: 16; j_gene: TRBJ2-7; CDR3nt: TGTGCTAGTGGATCCCATCCCGGGACTCCTGGGGGCGAGCAGTACTTC; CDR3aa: CASGSHPGTPGGEQYF
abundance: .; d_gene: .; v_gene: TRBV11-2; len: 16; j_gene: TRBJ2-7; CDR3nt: TGTGCCAGCATCCCCTCGGGCGGGGCTAACACCTACGAGCAGTACTTC; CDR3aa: CASIPSGGANTYEQYF
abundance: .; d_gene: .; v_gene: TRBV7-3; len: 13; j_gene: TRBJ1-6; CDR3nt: TGTGCCAGCAGCATGGGACCTAATTCACCCCTCCACTTT; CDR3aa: CASSMGPNSPLHF
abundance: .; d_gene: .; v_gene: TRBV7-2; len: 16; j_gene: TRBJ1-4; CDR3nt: TGTGCCAGCAGCTTAGTTAGTGGGATGGAAGATGAAAAACTGTTTTTT; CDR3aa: CASSLVSGMEDEKLFF
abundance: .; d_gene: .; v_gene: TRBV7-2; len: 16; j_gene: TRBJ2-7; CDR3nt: TGTGCCAGCAGCGCAGCTTGGAGGGGGCTGGGCTACGAGCAGTACTTC; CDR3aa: CASSAAWRGLGYEQYF
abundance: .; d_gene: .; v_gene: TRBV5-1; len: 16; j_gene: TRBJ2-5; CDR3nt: TGCGCCAGCAGCAACTCCCAATCAGCGGCCATTGAGACCCAGTACTTC; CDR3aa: CASSNSQSAAIETQYF
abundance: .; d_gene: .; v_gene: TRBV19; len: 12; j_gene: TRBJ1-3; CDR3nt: TGTGCCAGTACCGGCTCTGGAAACACCATATATTTT; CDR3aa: CASTGSGNTIYF
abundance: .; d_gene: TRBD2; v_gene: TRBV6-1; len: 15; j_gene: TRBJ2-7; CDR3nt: TGTGCCAGCAGGGCGACCATAGCGGGAGTACACGAGCAGTACTTC; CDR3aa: CASRATIAGVHEQYF
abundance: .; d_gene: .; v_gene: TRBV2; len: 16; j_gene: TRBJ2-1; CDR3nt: TGTGCCAGCAGTGACCAGGGTGCGGGAACTTACAATGAGCAGTTCTTC; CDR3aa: CASSDQGAGTYNEQFF